The rows below give T cell receptor beta chains drawn from one sample of a study of blood T cell repertoires in COVID-19. Libraries were prepared by immunoSEQ multiplex PCR; TCRdb keeps only in-frame clonotypes and omits some of them. Of 95,000 to 150,000 clones in the sample, about 85% were seen once. The sample taken for sequencing was peripheral blood. The source of these receptors is a woman of 80 years or more with COVID-19, enrolled during active disease. CDR3s include the opening cysteine and the closing phenylalanine or tryptophan. A D gene is named only where the DNA matches it firmly. Rows give clone size only sometimes, using once, few, many, or a class for an expanded clone.

J	V	size	D	CDR3	DNA
TRBJ2-2	TRBV24-1	-	TRBD1	CATSDFTRQGRSGELFF	TGTGCCACCAGTGATTTCACGAGACAGGGGAGGTCCGGGGAGCTGTTTTTT
TRBJ2-7	TRBV5-6	-	-	CASSPQGRGDQYF	TGTGCCAGCAGCCCTCAGGGTCGCGGCGACCAGTACTTC
TRBJ1-5	TRBV4-2	-	-	CASSQEGTGQPQHF	TGTGCCAGCAGCCAAGAGGGCACAGGTCAGCCCCAGCATTTT
TRBJ2-7	TRBV4-2	-	TRBD1	CASSQEDRGPWEQYF	TGTGCCAGCAGCCAAGAGGACAGGGGGCCGTGGGAGCAGTACTTC
TRBJ1-2	TRBV28	-	-	CASSFRGGGYTF	TGTGCCAGCAGTTTCCGGGGGGGTGGCTACACCTTC
TRBJ1-2	TRBV28	-	-	CATSDPNYGYTF	TGTGCCACGAGTGATCCTAACTATGGCTACACCTTC
TRBJ1-2	TRBV6-6	-	-	CASSYPETPTLF	TGTGCCAGCAGTTACCCCGAGACACCTACCCTTTTC
TRBJ2-7	TRBV28	-	-	CASSLDSQGGIAYEQYF	TGTGCCAGCAGTTTAGATTCCCAGGGGGGAATCGCCTACGAGCAGTACTTC
TRBJ1-4	TRBV4-1	-	-	CASSQGVGADEKLFF	TGCGCCAGCAGCCAAGGGGTGGGGGCGGATGAAAAACTGTTTTTT
TRBJ2-1	TRBV9	-	TRBD2	CASSVAGGGEQFF	TGTGCCAGCAGCGTAGCGGGGGGGGGTGAGCAGTTCTTC
TRBJ1-6	TRBV19	few	TRBD1	CASSIISGTGGKTLHF	TGTGCCAGTAGTATAATATCCGGGACAGGGGGAAAAACCCTCCACTTT
TRBJ1-1	TRBV5-1	-	-	CASSQRKGESWDTEAFF	TGCGCCAGCAGCCAACGAAAGGGGGAGTCTTGGGACACTGAAGCTTTCTTT
TRBJ2-5	TRBV19	once	-	CASSITGGGETQYF	TGTGCCAGTAGTATTACAGGGGGGGGAGAGACCCAGTACTTC
TRBJ1-1	TRBV4-2	-	TRBD1	CASSQDGQGNPNTEAFF	TGTGCCAGCAGCCAAGACGGACAGGGAAACCCGAACACTGAAGCTTTCTTT
TRBJ1-5	TRBV7-9	-	TRBD1	CASSPGTGTQPQHF	TGTGCCAGCAGCCCCGGGACAGGGACTCAGCCCCAGCATTTT
TRBJ2-3	TRBV6-2/TRBV6-3	-	TRBD2	CASSYEGTSGRALVADTQYF	TGTGCCAGCAGTTACGAAGGGACTAGCGGGAGGGCCTTAGTTGCAGATACGCAGTATTTT
TRBJ2-7	TRBV6-2/TRBV6-3	-	TRBD1	CASSSLRDRGRGQYF	TGTGCCAGCAGCTCCCTCCGGGACAGGGGGCGCGGGCAGTACTTC
TRBJ2-3	TRBV9	-	-	CASSPEADTQYF	TGTGCCAGCAGCCCGGAGGCAGATACGCAGTATTTT
TRBJ1-1	TRBV27	-	-	CASTPRPGTSNTEAFF	TGTGCCAGCACCCCCCGGCCCGGGACATCGAACACTGAAGCTTTCTTT
TRBJ1-2	TRBV7-3	few	-	CASSLGLAGESGYTF	TGTGCCAGCAGCTTAGGGTTGGCAGGGGAGAGCGGCTACACCTTC